This TCR beta chain was identified during a study of vaccination and CD4 T cells after COVID-19. Study summary: Controls had a CEFX pool, an HIV-1 Nef pool, or no peptide added.

Treatment reported: approximately nine-day PBMC culture with coronavirus spike peptide pools or control peptides (ViraFEST assay). The Oncomine TCR Beta short-read assay sequenced DNA from cultured CD4+ T cells. One entry per CDR3 protein, called by TCRdb with MiXCR from the PCR reads. The table records fewer than 15,000 distinct CDR3 sequences, roughly three fifths of them present only once. This clonotype appeared a few times. Its specificity is not known. This TCR was sampled from a human donor who had recovered from COVID-19. What was sequenced was CD4+ T cells from blood, cultured in vitro.

Here the CDR3 DNA reads TGTGCCAGCTCGGCGGGGCTTGGGGAGACCCAGTACTTC. Its translation: CASSAGLGETQYF. J is TRBJ2-5 and V is TRBV6-1; TRBD2 is a possible D gene (6 bases). Germline V CDR1 and CDR2: MNHNS, SASEGT. CDR3 length: 13 residues. With 8 bases removed from V and 5 bases from J, the gap between germline ends came to 15 bases.